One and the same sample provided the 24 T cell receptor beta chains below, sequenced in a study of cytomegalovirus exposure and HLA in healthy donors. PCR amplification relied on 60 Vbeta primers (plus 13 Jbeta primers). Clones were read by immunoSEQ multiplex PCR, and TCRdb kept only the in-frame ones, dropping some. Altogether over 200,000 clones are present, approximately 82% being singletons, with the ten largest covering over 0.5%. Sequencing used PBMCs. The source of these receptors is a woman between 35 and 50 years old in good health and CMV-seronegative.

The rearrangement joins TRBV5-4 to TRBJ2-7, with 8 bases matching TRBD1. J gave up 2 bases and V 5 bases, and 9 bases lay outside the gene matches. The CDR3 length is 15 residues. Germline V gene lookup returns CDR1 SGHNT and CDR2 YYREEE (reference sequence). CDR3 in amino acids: CASSFQDRAAYEQYF. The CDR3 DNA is TGTGCCAGCAGTTTTCAGGACAGGGCGGCCTACGAGCAGTACTTC.

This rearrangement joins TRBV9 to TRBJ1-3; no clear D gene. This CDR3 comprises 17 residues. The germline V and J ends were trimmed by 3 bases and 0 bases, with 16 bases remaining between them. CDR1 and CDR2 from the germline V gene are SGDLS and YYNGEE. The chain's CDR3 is CASSARVDFNSGNTIYF. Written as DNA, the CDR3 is TGTGCCAGCAGCGCCCGGGTAGACTTCAACTCTGGAAACACCATATATTTT.

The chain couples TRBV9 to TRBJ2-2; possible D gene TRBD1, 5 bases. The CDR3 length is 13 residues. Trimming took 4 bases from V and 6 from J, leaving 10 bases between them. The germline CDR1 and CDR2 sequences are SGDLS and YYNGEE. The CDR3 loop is CASSSGWAGELFF. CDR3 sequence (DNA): TGTGCCAGCAGCTCAGGGTGGGCCGGGGAGCTGTTTTTT.

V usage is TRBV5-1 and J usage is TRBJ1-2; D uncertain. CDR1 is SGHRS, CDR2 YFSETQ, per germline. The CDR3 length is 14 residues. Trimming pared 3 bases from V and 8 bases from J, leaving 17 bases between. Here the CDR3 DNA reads TGCGCCAGCAGCTCGCCCTCACCGGGAGAGGGCTACACCTTC. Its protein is CASSSPSPGEGYTF.

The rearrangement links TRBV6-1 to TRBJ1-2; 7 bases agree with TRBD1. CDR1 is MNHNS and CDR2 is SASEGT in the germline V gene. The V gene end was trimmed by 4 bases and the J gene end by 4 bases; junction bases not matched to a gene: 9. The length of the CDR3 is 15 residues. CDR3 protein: CASSASRGIGYGYTF. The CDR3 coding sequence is TGTGCCAGCAGTGCCAGCAGGGGGATCGGCTATGGCTACACCTTC.

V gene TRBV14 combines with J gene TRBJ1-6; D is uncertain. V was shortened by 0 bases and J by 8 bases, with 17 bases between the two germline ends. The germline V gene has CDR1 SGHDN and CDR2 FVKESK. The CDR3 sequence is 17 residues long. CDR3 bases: TGTGCCAGCAGCCAAGATAAGTTTTCGGGGAGTGATTCACCCCTCCACTTT. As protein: CASSQDKFSGSDSPLHF. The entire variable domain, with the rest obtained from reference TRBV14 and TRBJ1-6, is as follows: EAGVTQFPSHSVIEKGQTVTLRCDPISGHDNLYWYRRVMGKEIKFLLHFVKESKQDESGMPNNRFLAERTGGTYSTLKVQPAELEDSGVYFCASSQDKFSGSDSPLHFGNGTRLTVT.

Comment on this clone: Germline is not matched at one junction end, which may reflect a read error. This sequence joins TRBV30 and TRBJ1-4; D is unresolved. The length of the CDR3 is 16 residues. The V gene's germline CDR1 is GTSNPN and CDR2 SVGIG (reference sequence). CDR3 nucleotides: TGTGCCTGGAGTGCGGTTCAGCCAGGCTCAAATGGAAAACTGTTTTTT. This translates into CAWSAVQPGSNGKLFF.

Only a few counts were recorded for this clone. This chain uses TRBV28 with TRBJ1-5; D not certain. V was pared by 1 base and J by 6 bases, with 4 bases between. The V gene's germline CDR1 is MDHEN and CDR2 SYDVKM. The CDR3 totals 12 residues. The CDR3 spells CASSLFSQPQHF. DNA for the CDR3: TGTGCCAGCAGTTTATTTAGTCAGCCCCAGCATTTT. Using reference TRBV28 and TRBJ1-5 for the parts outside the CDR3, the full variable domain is DVKVTQSSRYLVKRTGEKVFLECVQDMDHENMFWYRQDPGLGLRLIYFSYDVKMKEKGDIPEGYSVSREKKERFSLILESASTNQTSMYLCASSLFSQPQHFGDGTRLSIL.

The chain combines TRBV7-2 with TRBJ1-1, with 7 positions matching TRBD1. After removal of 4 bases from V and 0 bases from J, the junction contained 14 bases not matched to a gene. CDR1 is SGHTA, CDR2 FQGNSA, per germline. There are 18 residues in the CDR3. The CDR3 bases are TGTGCCAGCAGCTCCCGACAGGGCGAAGCTCTCATGAACACTGAAGCTTTCTTT. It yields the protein CASSSRQGEALMNTEAFF.

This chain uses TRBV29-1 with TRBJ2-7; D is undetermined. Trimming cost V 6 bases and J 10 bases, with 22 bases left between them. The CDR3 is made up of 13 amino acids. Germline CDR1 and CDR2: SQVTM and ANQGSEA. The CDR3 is CSVAPDLGPRQYF. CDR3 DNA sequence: TGCAGCGTCGCCCCCGACCTTGGGCCTCGACAGTACTTC.

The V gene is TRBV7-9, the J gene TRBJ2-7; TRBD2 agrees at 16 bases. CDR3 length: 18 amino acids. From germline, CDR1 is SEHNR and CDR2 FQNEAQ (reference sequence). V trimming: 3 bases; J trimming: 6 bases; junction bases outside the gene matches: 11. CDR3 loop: CASSFGTSGGAPSFEQYF. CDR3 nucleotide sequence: TGTGCCAGCAGCTTTGGGACTAGCGGGGGGGCCCCGTCATTCGAGCAGTACTTC. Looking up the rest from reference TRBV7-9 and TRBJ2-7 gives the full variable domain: DTGVSQNPRHKITKRGQNVTFRCDPISEHNRLYWYRQTLGQGPEFLTYFQNEAQLEKSRLLSDRFSAERPKGSFSTLEIQRTEQGDSAMYLCASSFGTSGGAPSFEQYFGPGTRLTVT.

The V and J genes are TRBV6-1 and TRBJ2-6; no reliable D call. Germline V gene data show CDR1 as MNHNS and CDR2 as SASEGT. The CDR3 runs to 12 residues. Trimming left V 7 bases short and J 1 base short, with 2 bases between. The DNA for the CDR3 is TGTGCCAGCACTTCTGGGGCCAACGTCCTGACTTTC. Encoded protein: CASTSGANVLTF.

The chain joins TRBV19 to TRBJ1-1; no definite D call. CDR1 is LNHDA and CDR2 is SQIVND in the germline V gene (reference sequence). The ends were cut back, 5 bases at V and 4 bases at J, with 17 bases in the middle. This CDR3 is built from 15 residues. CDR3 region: CASSDHPSSGTEAFF. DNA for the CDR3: TGTGCCAGTAGTGACCACCCTTCCAGCGGCACTGAAGCTTTCTTT.

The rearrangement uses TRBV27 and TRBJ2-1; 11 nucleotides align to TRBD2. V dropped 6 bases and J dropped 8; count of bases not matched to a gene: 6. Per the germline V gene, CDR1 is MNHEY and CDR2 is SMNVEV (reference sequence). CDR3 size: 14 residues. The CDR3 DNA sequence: TGTGCCAGCAGACTTAGCGGGGGGGCCCATGAGCAGTTCTTC. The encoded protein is CASRLSGGAHEQFF.

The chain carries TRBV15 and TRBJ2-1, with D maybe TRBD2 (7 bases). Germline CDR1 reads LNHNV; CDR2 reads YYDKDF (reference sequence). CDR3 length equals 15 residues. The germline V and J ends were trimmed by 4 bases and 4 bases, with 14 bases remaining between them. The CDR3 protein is CATSKRGGTYNEQFF. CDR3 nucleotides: TGTGCCACCAGCAAGAGGGGGGGTACTTACAATGAGCAGTTCTTC.

The CDR3: CASSWGTGSPYEQYF. The CDR3 DNA follows: TGCGCCAGCAGCTGGGGGACAGGTTCCCCCTACGAGCAGTACTTC. The genes are TRBV5-1 and TRBJ2-7, with 8 bases identical to TRBD1. CDR1 and CDR2 from the germline V gene are SGHRS and YFSETQ. After removal of 3 bases from V and 2 bases from J, the junction contained 7 bases not matched to a gene. There are 15 residues in the CDR3.

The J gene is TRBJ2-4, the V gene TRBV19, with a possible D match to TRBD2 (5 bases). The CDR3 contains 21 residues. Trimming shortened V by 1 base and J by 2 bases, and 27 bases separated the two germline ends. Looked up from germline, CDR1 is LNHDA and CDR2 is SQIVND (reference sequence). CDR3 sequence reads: CASSIGPTLTTDSSTKNIQYF. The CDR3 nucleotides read TGTGCCAGTAGTATAGGCCCCACACTCACGACGGACTCCTCAACCAAAAACATTCAGTACTTC.

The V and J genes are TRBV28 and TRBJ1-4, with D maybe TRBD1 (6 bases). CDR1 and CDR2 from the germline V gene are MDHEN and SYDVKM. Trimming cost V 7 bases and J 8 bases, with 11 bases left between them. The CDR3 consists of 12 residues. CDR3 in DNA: TGTGCCAGCACCGGACAGCGGGAAAAACTGTTTTTT. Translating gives CASTGQREKLFF.

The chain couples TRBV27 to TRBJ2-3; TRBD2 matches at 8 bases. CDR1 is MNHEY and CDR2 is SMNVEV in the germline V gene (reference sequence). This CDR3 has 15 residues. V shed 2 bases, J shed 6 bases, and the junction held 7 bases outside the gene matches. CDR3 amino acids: CASSLRWSGGDTQYF. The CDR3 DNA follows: TGTGCCAGCAGTTTAAGATGGTCGGGGGGGGATACGCAGTATTTT.

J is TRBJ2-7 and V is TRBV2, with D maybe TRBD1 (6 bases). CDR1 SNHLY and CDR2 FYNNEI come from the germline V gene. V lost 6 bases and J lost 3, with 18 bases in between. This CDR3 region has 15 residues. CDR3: CASSDSQGRVYEQYF. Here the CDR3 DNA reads TGTGCCAGCAGCGACTCACAGGGAAGAGTCTACGAGCAGTACTTC.

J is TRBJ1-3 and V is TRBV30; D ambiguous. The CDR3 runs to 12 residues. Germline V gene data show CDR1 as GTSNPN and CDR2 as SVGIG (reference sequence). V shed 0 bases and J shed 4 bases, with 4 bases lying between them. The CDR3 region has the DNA TGTGCCTGGAGTGTCCTGGGAAACACCATATATTTT. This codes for CAWSVLGNTIYF.

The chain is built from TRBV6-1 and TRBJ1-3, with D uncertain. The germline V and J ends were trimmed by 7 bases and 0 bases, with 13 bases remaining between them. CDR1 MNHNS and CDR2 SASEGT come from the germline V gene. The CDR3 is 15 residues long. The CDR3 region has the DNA TGTGCCAGCACCGAACAGCAGCACTCTGGAAACACCATATATTTT. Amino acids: CASTEQQHSGNTIYF.

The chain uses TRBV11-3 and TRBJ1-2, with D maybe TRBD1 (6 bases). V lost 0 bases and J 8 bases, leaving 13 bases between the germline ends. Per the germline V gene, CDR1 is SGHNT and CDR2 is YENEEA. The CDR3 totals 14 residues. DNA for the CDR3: TGTGCCAGCAGCTTAGATCTACAGGGTACAGGCTACACCTTC. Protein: CASSLDLQGTGYTF.

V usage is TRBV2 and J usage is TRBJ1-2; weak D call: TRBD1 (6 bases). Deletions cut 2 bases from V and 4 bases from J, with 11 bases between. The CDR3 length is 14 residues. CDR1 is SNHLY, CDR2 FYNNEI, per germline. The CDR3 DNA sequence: TGTGCCAGCAGTGAATCCGGGGGGGCCTATGGCTACACCTTC. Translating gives CASSESGGAYGYTF.